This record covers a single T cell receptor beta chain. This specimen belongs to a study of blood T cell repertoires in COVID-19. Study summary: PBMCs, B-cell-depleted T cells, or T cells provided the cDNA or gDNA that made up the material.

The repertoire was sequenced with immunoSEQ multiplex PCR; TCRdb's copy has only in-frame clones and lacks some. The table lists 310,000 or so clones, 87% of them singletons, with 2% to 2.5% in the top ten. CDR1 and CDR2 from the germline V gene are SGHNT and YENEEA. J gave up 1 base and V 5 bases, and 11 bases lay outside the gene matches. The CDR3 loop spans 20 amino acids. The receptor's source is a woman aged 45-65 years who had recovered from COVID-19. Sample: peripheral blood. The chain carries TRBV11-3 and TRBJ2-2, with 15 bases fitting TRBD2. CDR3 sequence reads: CASSPGLAGGNLLNTGELFF. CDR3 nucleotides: TGTGCCAGCAGCCCCGGACTAGCGGGGGGGAACCTCTTGAACACCGGGGAGCTGTTTTTT.